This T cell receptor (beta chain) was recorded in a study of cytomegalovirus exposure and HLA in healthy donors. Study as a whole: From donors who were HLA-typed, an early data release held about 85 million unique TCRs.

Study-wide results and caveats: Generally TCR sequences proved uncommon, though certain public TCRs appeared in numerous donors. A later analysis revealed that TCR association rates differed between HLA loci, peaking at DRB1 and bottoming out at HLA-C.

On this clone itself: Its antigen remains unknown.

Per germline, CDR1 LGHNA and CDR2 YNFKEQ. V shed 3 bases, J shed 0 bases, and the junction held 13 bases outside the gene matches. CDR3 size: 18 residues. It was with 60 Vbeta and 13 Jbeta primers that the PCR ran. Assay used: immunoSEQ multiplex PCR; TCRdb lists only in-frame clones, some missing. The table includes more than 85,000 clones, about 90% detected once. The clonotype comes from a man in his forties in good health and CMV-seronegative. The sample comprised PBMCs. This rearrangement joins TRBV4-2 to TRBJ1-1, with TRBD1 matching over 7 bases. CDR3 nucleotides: TGTGCCAGCAGCCAGGTACAGGGGCACCCTAAGATGAACACTGAAGCTTTCTTT. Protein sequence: CASSQVQGHPKMNTEAFF.